These T cell receptor beta chains were read from a single sample in a study of OX40 agonist ivuxolimab in advanced cancers. TCRdb's copy holds only in-frame clones and misses some; the assay was immunoSEQ multiplex PCR. The sample shows approximately 72,000 clones, around 90% of them seen only once. Sequenced here: CD4+ or CD8+ T cells sorted from blood, sampled in a trial of the OX40 agonist ivuxolimab. These receptors all stem from an adult with an advanced solid tumor such as melanoma, head and neck, liver or kidney cancer. CDR3s include the opening cysteine and the closing phenylalanine or tryptophan. The order of the fields is D gene, J gene, clone size, V gene, CDR3 DNA, CDR3 protein. A D gene is named only where the DNA matches it firmly. Clone size is stated in some rows and not others, as once, few, many or a class when expanded.

-	TRBJ2-7	-	TRBV11-2	TGTGCCAGCAGCTTATTTGGCCCAAACTACGAGCAGTACTTC	CASSLFGPNYEQYF
-	TRBJ1-2	few	TRBV6-1	TGTGCCAGCAGTCGGGACATGGAAGACTATGGCTACACCTTC	CASSRDMEDYGYTF
TRBD2	TRBJ2-2	-	TRBV30	TGTGCCTGGAGTACCACGTCCGGGACTAGTTTTCGCACCGGGGAGCTGTTTTTT	CAWSTTSGTSFRTGELFF
-	TRBJ1-2	-	TRBV4-1	TGCGCCAGCAGCCAATCCACTCAGGCTTATGGCTACACCTTC	CASSQSTQAYGYTF
-	TRBJ2-3	-	TRBV5-6	TGTGCCAGCAGCTTGGGGAGCCAGGACACAGATACGCAGTATTTT	CASSLGSQDTDTQYF
-	TRBJ2-1	-	TRBV7-3	TGTGCCAGCAGCTTATGGGGCAGGAGCTCCTACAATGAGCAGTTCTTC	CASSLWGRSSYNEQFF
-	TRBJ2-3	-	TRBV27	TGTGCCAGCACCAAAAGCCAATTCACAGATACGCAGTATTTT	CASTKSQFTDTQYF
-	TRBJ2-5	-	TRBV29-1	TGCAGCGTTGTAGGAGGCCAAGAGACCCAGTACTTC	CSVVGGQETQYF
-	TRBJ2-3	-	TRBV7-9	TGTGCCAGCAGCTTGGTGGCCCTGTCCCTCTCAGATACGCAGTATTTT	CASSLVALSLSDTQYF
-	TRBJ2-2	-	TRBV27	TGTGCCAGCAGTCCGAGACGGCGCGGGGAGCTGTTTTTT	CASSPRRRGELFF
TRBD2	TRBJ2-2	-	TRBV11-2	TGTGCCAGCAGCTGGGGGGGTCCCGGGGAGCTGTTTTTT	CASSWGGPGELFF
-	TRBJ1-6	-	TRBV27	TGTGCCAGCAACATACAGGGACCTAATTCACCCCTCCACTTT	CASNIQGPNSPLHF
TRBD2	TRBJ2-1	-	TRBV11-1	TGTGCCAGCAGCCATATGAGAACCGGGACTAGCCTGGATGAGCAGTTCTTC	CASSHMRTGTSLDEQFF
TRBD2	TRBJ2-1	-	TRBV9	TGTGCCAGCAGCTTCCGACTAGCGGGGGGGCCCGAGCAGTTCTTC	CASSFRLAGGPEQFF
-	TRBJ2-5	-	TRBV5-4	TGTGCCAGCAGTTCCGATCTTTGGGAGACCCAGTACTTC	CASSSDLWETQYF
-	TRBJ1-5	-	TRBV19	TGTGCCAGCGCCCGTTTCGTAGATAGCAATCAGCCCCAGCATTTT	CASARFVDSNQPQHF
-	TRBJ2-7	-	TRBV6-6	TGTGCCAGCAGTGCGAACGGAGCCCGGGAGCAGTACTTC	CASSANGAREQYF
-	TRBJ2-3	-	TRBV7-2	TGTGCCAGCAGCTTAGCGTACACAGATACGCAGTATTTT	CASSLAYTDTQYF
TRBD1	TRBJ2-7	-	TRBV6-6	TGTGCCAGCAGCGGACAGGGGTGGGCCTACGAGCAGTACTTC	CASSGQGWAYEQYF
-	TRBJ1-2	-	TRBV5-1	TGCGCCAGCAATCTCATGGGGGATGGCTACACCTTC	CASNLMGDGYTF
-	TRBJ2-3	-	TRBV27	TGTGCCAGCAGGGGCTATAGCACAGATACGCAGTATTTT	CASRGYSTDTQYF
-	TRBJ1-5	-	TRBV6-6	TGTGCCAGCAGTTACCCCTCAGGCCAGCCCCAGCATTTT	CASSYPSGQPQHF
TRBD2	TRBJ2-7	-	TRBV6-5	TGTGCCAGCAGTAGGACTAGCGGGAAAGACGAGCAGTACTTC	CASSRTSGKDEQYF
TRBD1	TRBJ2-7	-	TRBV6-5	TGTGCCAGCAAACAGGGGAGAGGCTACGAGCAGTACTTC	CASKQGRGYEQYF
-	TRBJ2-7	-	TRBV28	TGTGCCAGCAGTTTAGGGGGGGGCGGCTACGAGCAGTACTTC	CASSLGGGGYEQYF
-	TRBJ1-3	few	TRBV11-2	TGTGCCAGCAGCCAAAATTCACAGGGATCTGGAAACACCATATATTTT	CASSQNSQGSGNTIYF
TRBD1	TRBJ2-1	-	TRBV18	TGTGCCAGCTCACCGGGGACAGGGGATTACAATGAGCAGTTCTTC	CASSPGTGDYNEQFF
-	TRBJ1-4	once	TRBV5-1	TGCGCCAGCAGCTTGGCGGGGGGAAATGAAAAACTGTTTTTT	CASSLAGGNEKLFF
-	TRBJ1-2	few	TRBV2	TGTGCCAGCAGGAAAGATCGGGGAGGTTCCTATGGCTACACCTTC	CASRKDRGGSYGYTF
TRBD1	TRBJ2-7	-	TRBV28	TGTGCCAGCAGTCCGGTACAGGGGGTAGGGTACTTC	CASSPVQGVGYF
-	TRBJ1-1	-	TRBV12-5	TGTGCTAGTGGCCTTAACGGTCAAGACAGGATGAACACTGAAGCTTTCTTT	CASGLNGQDRMNTEAFF